This T cell receptor (beta chain) came from a study of early stage breast cancer tumors. This CDR3 contains 14 residues. Germline CDR1 SEHNR, CDR2 FQNEAQ (reference sequence). The V end was cut by 1 base, the J end by 9 bases, with 13 bases between. Sequencing used immunoSEQ multiplex PCR; TCRdb keeps in-frame clones, though not all of them. The data show about 63,000 clones, with 70% to 80% seen just once and approximately 3% held by the top ten. The clonotype was recovered from a person under 45 with breast cancer. The rearrangement uses TRBV7-9 and TRBJ1-5, with D maybe TRBD1 (5 bases). The specimen was blood. CDR3 residues: CASSLGGVEGPQHF. Here the CDR3 DNA reads TGTGCCAGCAGCTTAGGAGGGGTCGAGGGGCCCCAGCATTTT.